The 8 T cell receptor beta chains in this list originate from one sample, sequenced in a study of radiotherapy plus CTLA-4 blockade in lung cancer. The method was immunoSEQ multiplex PCR; TCRdb's version includes in-frame clones alone and lacks a portion of them. The table lists around 40,000 clones, 80% to 90% of them singletons. This specimen was peripheral blood, taken from a patient treated with radiotherapy plus ipilimumab. These TCRs come from a human donor with non-small cell lung cancer whose response to radiotherapy plus ipilimumab could not be evaluated.

J is TRBJ1-2 and V is TRBV19, with 11 bases that match TRBD1. With 7 bases clipped from V and 4 bases from J, the junction kept 8 bases outside the gene matches. This CDR3 region has 15 residues. Per germline, CDR1 LNHDA and CDR2 SQIVND (reference sequence). DNA for the CDR3: TGTGCCAGTAAGGCCCCGGACAGGGGGCTCTATGGCTACACCTTC. The encoded protein is CASKAPDRGLYGYTF. Full variable domain (remainder filled in from reference TRBV19 and TRBJ1-2): DGGITQSPKYLFRKEGQNVTLSCEQNLNHDAMYWYRQDPGQGLRLIYYSQIVNDFQKGDIAEGYSVSREKKESFPLTVTSAQKNPTAFYLCASKAPDRGLYGYTFGSGTRLTVV.

V usage is TRBV28 and J usage is TRBJ1-2, with 7 bases identical to TRBD1. Germline trimming cut 6 bases from V and 5 bases from J; bases unmatched to any gene: 9. The CDR3 is 14 residues long. The germline V gene encodes CDR1 MDHEN and CDR2 SYDVKM. The CDR3, as DNA: TGTGCCAGCAGCCGCCGGGACAGCGTTTATGGCTACACCTTC. Encoded protein: CASSRRDSVYGYTF.

As regards this clone: At one end the junction does not follow the germline gene, possibly because of a read error. The chain links TRBV27 to TRBJ2-7; 12 nucleotides align to TRBD2. The CDR3 loop spans 14 amino acids. Germline V lookup: CDR1 MNHEY, CDR2 SMNVEV (reference sequence). CDR3 sequence (DNA): TGTGCCACCAGTGGGACTAGCGGGCCCGGGGCGACGTACTTC. It codes for CATSGTSGPGATYF.

V is TRBV2 and J is TRBJ2-3, with 7 nucleotides matching TRBD1. Germline V gives CDR1 SNHLY, CDR2 FYNNEI. CDR3 length: 15 amino acids. V gave up 6 bases and J gave up 1 base; unmatched junction bases: 7. The CDR3 DNA reads as TGTGCCAGCAGCTCTCAGGGGGTTGGCACAGATACGCAGTATTTT. It is translated as CASSSQGVGTDTQYF.

The chain recombines TRBV28 with TRBJ1-3, with D perhaps matching TRBD1 (5 bases). The V end was cut by 7 bases, the J end by 9 bases, with 25 bases between. Germline V gene lookup returns CDR1 MDHEN and CDR2 SYDVKM. CDR3 size: 16 residues. The DNA for the CDR3 is TGTGCCAGCACCACATGGGGGGGTCCCAGGGAAGGCACCATATATTTT. It specifies CASTTWGGPREGTIYF.

V and J are TRBV5-6 and TRBJ2-3; 9 positions agree with TRBD2. This CDR3 region has 16 residues. Germline trimming cut 5 bases from V and 5 bases from J; bases unmatched to any gene: 12. Per germline, CDR1 SGHDT and CDR2 YYEEEE. The CDR3 region is CASRSGLAYGGDTQYF. Here the CDR3 DNA reads TGTGCCAGCAGGTCGGGACTAGCCTATGGAGGAGATACGCAGTATTTT.

This clone was counted between two and nine times. CDR3 region: CASSLAPSGKVETQYF. CDR3 in DNA: TGTGCCAGCAGCTTAGCCCCTAGCGGGAAGGTTGAGACCCAGTACTTC. The genes are TRBV7-9 and TRBJ2-5, with TRBD2 identical over 9 bases. Unmatched junction bases numbered 7, after V lost 0 bases and J lost 5 bases. The CDR3 sequence is 16 residues long. CDR1 SEHNR and CDR2 FQNEAQ come from the germline V gene (reference sequence).

This sequence joins TRBV21-1 and TRBJ2-1; the table's D call of TRBD1 was not tested on the DNA. TRBV21-1 is termed a pseudogene. This CDR3 spans 18 amino acids. The CDR3 bases are TGTGCCAGCAGCAAAGCCTCGCCTCAGGGGTGCTCCTACAATGAGCAGTTCTTC. It yields the protein CASSKASPQGCSYNEQFF.